The 7 T cell receptor beta chains in this list originate from one sample, sequenced in a study of control samples from healthy donors and cancer patients. Data came from immunoSEQ multiplex PCR; TCRdb stores just in-frame clones and leaves some out. This sample has about 120,000 clones, with approximately 90% found just once. Source material: blood. Receptors originate from a man aged 30 to 45 in good health.

This clone came up a few times. The chain joins TRBV7-3 to TRBJ1-3, with D perhaps matching TRBD1 (5 bases). The CDR3 contains 17 residues. Trimming took off 0 bases at V and 0 bases at J, with 12 bases between the two ends. The V gene's germline CDR1 is SGHTA and CDR2 FQGTGA. CDR3 sequence: CASSLTSGYLSGNTIYF. The CDR3 region has the DNA TGTGCCAGCAGCTTAACGTCAGGGTATCTCTCTGGAAACACCATATATTTT.

V and J are TRBV20-1 and TRBJ2-7; a possible D gene is TRBD1 (5 bases). Germline V lookup: CDR1 DFQATT, CDR2 SNEGSKA (reference sequence). The V end was cut by 6 bases, the J end by 4 bases, with 10 bases between. The CDR3 covers 11 residues. The CDR3 loop reads CSAARQYEQYF. In nucleotides, the CDR3 is TGCAGTGCCGCTCGACAGTACGAGCAGTACTTC.

A single count supports this clone. The rearrangement joins TRBV2 to TRBJ2-5, with D possibly being TRBD2 (5 bases). The CDR3 sequence is 14 residues long. CDR1 is SNHLY and CDR2 is FYNNEI in the germline V gene. The germline V and J ends were trimmed by 1 base and 7 bases, with 13 bases remaining between them. CDR3 loop: CASSEGRLAGTQYF. The DNA of the CDR3 is TGTGCCAGCAGTGAAGGACGGCTTGCGGGGACCCAGTACTTC.

This clone was detected a few times. CDR3 sequence: CASSIPLTGEAFF. The DNA for the CDR3 is TGTGCCAGTAGTATCCCATTAACGGGGGAAGCTTTCTTT. V and J are TRBV19 and TRBJ1-1; D unresolved. This CDR3 is built from 13 residues. CDR1 and CDR2 from the germline V gene are LNHDA and SQIVND (reference sequence). The V end was cut by 3 bases, the J end by 8 bases, with 13 bases between.

V gene TRBV18 combines with J gene TRBJ2-5; a weak D match, TRBD1 (6 bases). The CDR3 runs 13 residues. Germline CDR1 reads KGHSH; CDR2 reads LQKENI. The V end was cut by 9 bases, the J end by 4 bases, with 15 bases between. CDR3 protein: CASSPGDSETQYF. The CDR3 DNA follows: TGTGCCAGTTCCCCAGGGGATTCAGAGACCCAGTACTTC.

The chain uses TRBV3-1 (or the pseudogene TRBV3-2) and TRBJ1-1; D remains ambiguous. V was clipped by 4 bases and J by 10 bases, with 13 bases between them. The CDR3 is 12 residues long. Germline values: CDR1 LGHDT, CDR2 YNNKEL (reference sequence). CDR3 nucleotides: TGTGCCAGCAGCCCGGGCCCCGGCGGAGCTTTCTTT. Translated: CASSPGPGGAFF.

This chain joins TRBV27 and TRBJ1-2; D possibly corresponds to TRBD1 (5 bases). Germline V gives CDR1 MNHEY, CDR2 SMNVEV (reference sequence). The CDR3 is made up of 14 amino acids. Trimming took 6 bases from V and 7 from J, leaving 18 bases between them. Here the CDR3 DNA reads TGTGCCAGCAGCTTCTCGAGAGGGACTCGTGGCTACACCTTC. Translated: CASSFSRGTRGYTF.